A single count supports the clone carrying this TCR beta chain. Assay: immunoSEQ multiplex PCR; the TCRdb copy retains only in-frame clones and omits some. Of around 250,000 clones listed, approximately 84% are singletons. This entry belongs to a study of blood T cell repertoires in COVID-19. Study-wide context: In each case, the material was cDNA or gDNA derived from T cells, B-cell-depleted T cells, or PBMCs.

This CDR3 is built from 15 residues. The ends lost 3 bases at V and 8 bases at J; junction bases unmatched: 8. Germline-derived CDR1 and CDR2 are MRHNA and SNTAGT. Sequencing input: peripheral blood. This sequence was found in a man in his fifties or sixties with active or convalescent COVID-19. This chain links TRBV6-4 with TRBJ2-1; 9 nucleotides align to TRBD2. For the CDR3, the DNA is TGTGCCAGCAGTGATCAGCGGGGGGCCCCATATGAGCAGTTCTTC. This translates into CASSDQRGAPYEQFF.